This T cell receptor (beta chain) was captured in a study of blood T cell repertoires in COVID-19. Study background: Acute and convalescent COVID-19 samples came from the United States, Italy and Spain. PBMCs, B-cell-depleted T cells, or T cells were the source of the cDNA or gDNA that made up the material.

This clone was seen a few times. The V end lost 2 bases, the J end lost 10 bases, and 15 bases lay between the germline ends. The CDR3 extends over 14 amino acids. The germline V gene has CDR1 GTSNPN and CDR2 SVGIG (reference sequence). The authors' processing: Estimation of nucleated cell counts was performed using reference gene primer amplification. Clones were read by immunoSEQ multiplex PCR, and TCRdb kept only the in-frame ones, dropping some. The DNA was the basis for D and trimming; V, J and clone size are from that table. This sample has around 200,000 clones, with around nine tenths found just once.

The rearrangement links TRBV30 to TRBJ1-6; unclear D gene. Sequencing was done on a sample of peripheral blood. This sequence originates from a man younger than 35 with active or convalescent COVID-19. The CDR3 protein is CAWSNIFLQSPLHF. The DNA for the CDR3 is TGTGCCTGGAGTAACATTTTTTTGCAGTCACCCCTCCACTTT. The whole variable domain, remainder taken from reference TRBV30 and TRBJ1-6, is SQTIHQWPATLVQPVGSPLSLECTVEGTSNPNLYWYRQAAGRGLQLLFYSVGIGQISSEVPQNLSASRPQDRQFILSSKKLLLSDSGFYLCAWSNIFLQSPLHFGNGTRLTVT.